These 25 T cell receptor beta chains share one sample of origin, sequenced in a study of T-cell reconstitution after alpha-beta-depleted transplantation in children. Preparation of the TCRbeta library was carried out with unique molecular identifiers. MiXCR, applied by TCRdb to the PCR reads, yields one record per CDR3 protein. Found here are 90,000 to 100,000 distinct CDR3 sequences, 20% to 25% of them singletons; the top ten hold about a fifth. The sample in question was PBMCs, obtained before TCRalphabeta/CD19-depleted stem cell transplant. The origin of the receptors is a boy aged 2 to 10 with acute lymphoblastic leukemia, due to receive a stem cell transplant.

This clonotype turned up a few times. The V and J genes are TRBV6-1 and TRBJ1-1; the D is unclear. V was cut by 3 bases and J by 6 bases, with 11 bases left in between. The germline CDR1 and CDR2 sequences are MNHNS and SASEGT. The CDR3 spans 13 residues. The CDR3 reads CASSDSGRSEAFF. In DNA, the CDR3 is TGTGCCAGCAGTGATTCGGGTCGGTCTGAAGCTTTCTTT.

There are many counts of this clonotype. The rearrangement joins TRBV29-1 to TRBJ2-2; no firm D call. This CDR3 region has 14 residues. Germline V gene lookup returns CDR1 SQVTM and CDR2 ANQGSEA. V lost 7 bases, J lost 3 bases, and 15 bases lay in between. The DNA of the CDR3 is TGCAGCGCCCGCGGACGGCCGTACACCGGGGAGCTGTTTTTT. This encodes CSARGRPYTGELFF.

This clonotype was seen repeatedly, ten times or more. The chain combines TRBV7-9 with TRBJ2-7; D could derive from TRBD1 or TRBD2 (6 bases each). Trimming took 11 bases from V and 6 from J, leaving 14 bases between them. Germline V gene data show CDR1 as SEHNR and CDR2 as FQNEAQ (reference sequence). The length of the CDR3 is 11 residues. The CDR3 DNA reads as TGTGCCTCCAACGGGGGCCGCGAGCAGTACTTC. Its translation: CASNGGREQYF.

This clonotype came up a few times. CDR3 region: CASSLAPSYEQYF. CDR3 DNA: TGCGCCAGCAGCTTGGCACCCTCCTACGAGCAGTACTTC. This rearrangement joins TRBV5-1 to TRBJ2-7; D gene uncertain. Germline-derived CDR1 and CDR2 are SGHRS and YFSETQ. The CDR3 is 13 residues long. The V gene lost 0 bases and the J gene lost 0 bases, with 4 bases spanning the gap.

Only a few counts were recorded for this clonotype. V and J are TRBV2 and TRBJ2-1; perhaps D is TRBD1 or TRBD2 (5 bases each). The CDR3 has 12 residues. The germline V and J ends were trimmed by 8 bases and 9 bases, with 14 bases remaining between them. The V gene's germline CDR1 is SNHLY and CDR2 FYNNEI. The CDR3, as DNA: TGTGCCAGCTATTTGGGGGTCGGTGAGCAGTTCTTC. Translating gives CASYLGVGEQFF.

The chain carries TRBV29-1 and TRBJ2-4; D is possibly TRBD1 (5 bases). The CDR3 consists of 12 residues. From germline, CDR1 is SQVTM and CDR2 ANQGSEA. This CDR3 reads CSTPGSGNIQYF. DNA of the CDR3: TGCAGTACCCCAGGGTCCGGAAACATTCAGTACTTC.

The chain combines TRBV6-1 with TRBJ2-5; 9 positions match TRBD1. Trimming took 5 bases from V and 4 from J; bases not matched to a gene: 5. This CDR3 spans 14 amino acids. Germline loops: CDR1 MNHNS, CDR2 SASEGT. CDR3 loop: CASSQGQGIETQYF. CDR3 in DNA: TGTGCCAGCAGTCAAGGACAGGGGATAGAGACCCAGTACTTC.

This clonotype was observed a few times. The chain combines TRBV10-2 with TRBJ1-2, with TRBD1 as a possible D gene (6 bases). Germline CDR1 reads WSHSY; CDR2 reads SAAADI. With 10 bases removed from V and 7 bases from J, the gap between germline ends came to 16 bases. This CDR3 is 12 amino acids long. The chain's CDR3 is CATSPSRGGYTF. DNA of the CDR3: TGCGCCACCTCACCTTCCAGGGGTGGCTACACCTTC.

The CDR3: CASSYPGPFGGVRRGTGELFF. The CDR3 nucleotides are TGTGCCAGCAGTTATCCCGGACCTTTTGGCGGAGTACGACGTGGCACCGGGGAGCTGTTTTTT. The rearrangement links TRBV28 to TRBJ2-2, with unresolved D. The CDR3 runs 21 residues. CDR1 is MDHEN and CDR2 is SYDVKM in the germline V gene. Trimming took 4 bases from V and 4 from J, leaving 31 bases between them.

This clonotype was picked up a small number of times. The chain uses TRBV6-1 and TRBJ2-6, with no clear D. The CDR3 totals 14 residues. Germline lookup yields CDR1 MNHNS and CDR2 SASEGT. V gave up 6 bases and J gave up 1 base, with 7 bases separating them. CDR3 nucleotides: TGTGCCAGCAGGACAACTTCTGGGGCCAACGTCCTGACTTTC. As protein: CASRTTSGANVLTF.

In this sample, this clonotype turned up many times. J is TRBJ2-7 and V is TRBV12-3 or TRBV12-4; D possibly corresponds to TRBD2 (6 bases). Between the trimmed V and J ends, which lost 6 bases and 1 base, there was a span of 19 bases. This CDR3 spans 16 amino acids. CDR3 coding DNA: TGTGCCAGCAGCCTTGTTAGCGGAGGATTTTCCTACGAGCAGTACTTC. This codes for CASSLVSGGFSYEQYF.

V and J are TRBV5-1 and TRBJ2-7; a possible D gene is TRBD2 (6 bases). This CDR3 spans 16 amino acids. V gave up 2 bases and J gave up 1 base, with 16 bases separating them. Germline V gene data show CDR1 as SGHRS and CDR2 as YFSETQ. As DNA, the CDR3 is TGCGCCAGCAGCTTATTAAACGCGGGAAAGTCCTACGAGCAGTACTTC. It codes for CASSLLNAGKSYEQYF.

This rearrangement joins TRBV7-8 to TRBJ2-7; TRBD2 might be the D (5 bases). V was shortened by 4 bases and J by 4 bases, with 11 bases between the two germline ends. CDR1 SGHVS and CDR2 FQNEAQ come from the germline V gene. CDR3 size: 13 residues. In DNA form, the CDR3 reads TGTGCCAGCAGCTATAACGGGATGTACGAGCAGTACTTC. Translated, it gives CASSYNGMYEQYF.

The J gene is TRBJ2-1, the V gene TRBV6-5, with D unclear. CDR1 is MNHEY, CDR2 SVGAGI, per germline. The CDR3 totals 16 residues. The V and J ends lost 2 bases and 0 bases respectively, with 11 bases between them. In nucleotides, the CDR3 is TGTGCCAGCAGTTACAGGCCCCGGAGCTCCTACAATGAGCAGTTCTTC. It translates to CASSYRPRSSYNEQFF.

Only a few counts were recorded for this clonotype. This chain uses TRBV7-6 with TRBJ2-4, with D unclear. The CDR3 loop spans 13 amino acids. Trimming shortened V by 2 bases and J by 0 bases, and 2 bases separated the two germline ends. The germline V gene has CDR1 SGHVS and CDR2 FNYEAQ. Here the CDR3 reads CASSLTAKNIQYF. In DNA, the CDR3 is TGTGCCAGCAGCTTAACAGCCAAAAACATTCAGTACTTC. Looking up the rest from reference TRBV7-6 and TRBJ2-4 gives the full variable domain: GAGVSQSPRYKVTKRGQDVALRCDPISGHVSLYWYRQALGQGPEFLTYFNYEAQQDKSGLPNDRFSAERPEGSISTLTIQRTEQRDSAMYRCASSLTAKNIQYFGAGTRLSVL.

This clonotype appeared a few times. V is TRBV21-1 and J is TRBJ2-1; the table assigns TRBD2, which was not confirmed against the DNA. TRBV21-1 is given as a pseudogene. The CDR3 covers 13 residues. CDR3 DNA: TGTGCCAGCACCCCTAACGCTAGCGGGGAGCAGTTCTTC. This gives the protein CASTPNASGEQFF.

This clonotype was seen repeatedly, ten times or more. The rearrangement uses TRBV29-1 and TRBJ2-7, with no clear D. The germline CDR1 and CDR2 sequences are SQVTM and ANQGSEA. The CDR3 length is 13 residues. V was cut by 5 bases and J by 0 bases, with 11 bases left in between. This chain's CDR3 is CSVPGLSSYEQYF. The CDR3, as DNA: TGCAGCGTTCCGGGCCTAAGCTCCTACGAGCAGTACTTC.

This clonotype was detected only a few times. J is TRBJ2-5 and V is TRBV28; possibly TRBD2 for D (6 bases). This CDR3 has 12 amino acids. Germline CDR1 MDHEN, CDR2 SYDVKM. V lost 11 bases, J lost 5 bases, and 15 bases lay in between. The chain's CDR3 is CALGGEEETQYF. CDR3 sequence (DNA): TGTGCCCTCGGAGGGGAGGAGGAGACCCAGTACTTC.

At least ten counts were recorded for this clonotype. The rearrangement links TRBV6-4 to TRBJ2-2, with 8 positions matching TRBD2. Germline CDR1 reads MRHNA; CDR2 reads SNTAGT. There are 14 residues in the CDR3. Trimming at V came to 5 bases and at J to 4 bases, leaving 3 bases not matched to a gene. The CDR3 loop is CASSTGGTTGELFF. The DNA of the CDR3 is TGTGCCAGCAGTACGGGAGGGACCACCGGGGAGCTGTTTTTT.

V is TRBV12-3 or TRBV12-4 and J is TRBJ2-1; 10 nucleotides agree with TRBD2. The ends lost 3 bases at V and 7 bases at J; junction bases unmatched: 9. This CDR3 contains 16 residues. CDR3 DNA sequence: TGTGCCAGCAGTTTTAGGACTAGCGGAGGGGAAAATGAGCAGTTCTTC. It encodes CASSFRTSGGENEQFF.

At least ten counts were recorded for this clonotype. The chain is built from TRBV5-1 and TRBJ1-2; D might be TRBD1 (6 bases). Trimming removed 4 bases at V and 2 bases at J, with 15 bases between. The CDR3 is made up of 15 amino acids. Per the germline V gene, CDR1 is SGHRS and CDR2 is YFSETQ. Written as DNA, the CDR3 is TGCGCCAGCAGCGATCCACAGGGCAGGAACTATGGCTACACCTTC. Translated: CASSDPQGRNYGYTF.

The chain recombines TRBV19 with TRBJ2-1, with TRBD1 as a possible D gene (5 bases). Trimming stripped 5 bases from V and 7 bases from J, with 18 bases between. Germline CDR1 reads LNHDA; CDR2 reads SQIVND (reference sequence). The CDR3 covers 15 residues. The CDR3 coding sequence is TGTGCCAGTAGTCATGTAGCTTTAGGACAAAATGAGCAGTTCTTC. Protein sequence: CASSHVALGQNEQFF.

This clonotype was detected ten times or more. CDR3 DNA sequence: TGCAGTGCTAGAGATCTCAACCCTAGCGGGGGGAGCTCCTACAATGAGCAGTTCTTC. This sequence encodes CSARDLNPSGGSSYNEQFF. The rearrangement links TRBV20-1 to TRBJ2-1; 11 bases match TRBD2. Trimming cost V 0 bases and J 0 bases; bases outside gene matches: 10. The CDR3 loop spans 19 amino acids. Germline-derived CDR1 and CDR2 are DFQATT and SNEGSKA (reference sequence).

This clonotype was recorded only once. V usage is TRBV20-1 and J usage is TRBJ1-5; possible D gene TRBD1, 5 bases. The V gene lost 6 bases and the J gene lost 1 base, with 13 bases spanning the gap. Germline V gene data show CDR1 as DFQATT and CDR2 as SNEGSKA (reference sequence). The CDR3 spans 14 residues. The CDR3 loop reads CSASRDGSNQPQHF. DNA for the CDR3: TGCAGTGCGAGCCGGGACGGAAGCAATCAGCCCCAGCATTTT.

CDR3 loop: CATSRRWTSGGSSTDTQYF. DNA for the CDR3: TGTGCCACCAGCAGAAGGTGGACTAGCGGAGGGTCTAGCACAGATACGCAGTATTTT. This chain joins TRBV15 and TRBJ2-3; 10 bases are a match to TRBD2. Losses at the gene ends were 2 bases for V and 0 bases for J; bases not matched to a gene: 11. The CDR3 sequence is 19 residues long. Germline V gene sequence: CDR1 LNHNV, CDR2 YYDKDF (reference sequence). Drawing the rest from reference TRBV15 and TRBJ2-3, the complete variable domain is DAMVIQNPRYQVTQFGKPVTLSCSQTLNHNVMYWYQQKSSQAPKLLFHYYDKDFNNEADTPDNFQSRRPNTSFCFLDIRSPGLGDTAMYLCATSRRWTSGGSSTDTQYFGPGTRLTVL.